These T cell receptor beta chains were read from a single sample in a study of blood T cell repertoires in COVID-19. Profiled with immunoSEQ multiplex PCR; TCRdb holds only in-frame clones, not every one. The sample records approximately 300,000 clones, around 90% being singletons. Sequenced input: peripheral blood. The receptors were gathered from a woman aged 40-49 years with COVID-19, enrolled during active disease. Each CDR3 is given without its conserved first and last residue.

v_call | cdr3_aa
TRBV7-2 | ASSSRTSLKQF
TRBV15 | ATSRDRQGHQPQH
TRBV30 | AWSRRSAPPGKQY
TRBV28 | ASSPAGWSQPQH
TRBV3-1/TRBV3-2 | ASSRVGGSSYNSPLH
TRBV10-3 | AISAPGGGYT
TRBV28 | ASSLSAGTGFGLEQF
TRBV28 | ASSFGQDGYT
TRBV2 | AASGLVTGELF
TRBV9 | ASSVRGTDTQY
TRBV4-1 | ASSPVGQGNRHGYT
TRBV4-1 | ASSGYRQVLNTEAF
TRBV28 | ASKGHPATNEKLF
TRBV6-2/TRBV6-3 | ASGHGGGYT
TRBV6-5 | ASSFAGGVGNEQF
TRBV19 | ASSIRAGEADTQY
TRBV18 | ASSLYARAGVAGELF